These 27 T cell receptor beta chains share one sample of origin, sequenced in a study of blood T cells in healthy people across ages. For the second PCR, which ran for about 7 to 12 cycles, a sample-barcoded 5' primer and a J-beta primer mix were used. TCRdb recomputed calls from the 5' RACE reads with MiXCR, one row per CDR3 protein. In the table there are just over 1 million distinct CDR3 sequences, around 45% of which are singletons. Sequencing was carried out using blood. These receptors were collected from a woman aged 55-75 years in good health.

This clonotype was counted a few times. V and J are TRBV12-3 or TRBV12-4 and TRBJ2-7; D possibly corresponds to TRBD2 (5 bases). With 7 bases removed from V and 3 bases from J, the gap between germline ends came to 13 bases. The CDR3 has 13 amino acids. This CDR3 is CASTRDYGYEQYF. In DNA, the CDR3 is TGTGCCAGCACCCGAGACTACGGCTACGAGCAGTACTTC.

The CDR3 coding sequence is TGTGCCAGCAGTTTATCGTACCTGGGGCGAATGGGACTAGCGGGAGATACGCAGTATTTT. Translating gives CASSLSYLGRMGLAGDTQYF. The chain recombines TRBV27 with TRBJ2-3, with TRBD2 matching over 12 bases. Trimming removed 0 bases from V and 5 bases from J; junction bases left unmatched: 15. The CDR3 covers 20 residues. Germline V gene data show CDR1 as MNHEY and CDR2 as SMNVEV (reference sequence).

In its sample, this clonotype was seen a few times. V usage is TRBV7-8 and J usage is TRBJ2-5, with a tentative D call TRBD1 (5 bases). V gave up 1 base and J gave up 3 bases, with 9 bases separating them. Per germline, CDR1 SGHVS and CDR2 FQNEAQ. The CDR3 loop spans 14 amino acids. In nucleotides, the CDR3 is TGTGCCAGCAGCTTAGGTGGGGCCGAAGAGACCCAGTACTTC. Its translation: CASSLGGAEETQYF.

The chain carries TRBV12-3 or TRBV12-4 and TRBJ2-5, with 11 bases that match TRBD2. Trimming at V came to 6 bases and at J to 4 bases, leaving 4 bases not matched to a gene. The CDR3 has 14 residues. The CDR3 is CASSTSGSGETQYF. Here the CDR3 DNA reads TGTGCCAGCAGCACTAGCGGGAGCGGAGAGACCCAGTACTTC.

This clonotype showed up just a few times. J is TRBJ2-5 and V is TRBV6-5; a weak D match, TRBD1 (6 bases). CDR3 length: 17 residues. Germline CDR1 reads MNHEY; CDR2 reads SVGAGI. The ends were cut back, 0 bases at V and 1 base at J, with 15 bases in the middle. The CDR3 sequence is CASSYSRPIGGQETQYF. CDR3 bases: TGTGCCAGCAGTTACTCGCGCCCCATAGGGGGCCAAGAGACCCAGTACTTC.

The rearrangement joins TRBV24-1 to TRBJ2-4, with unresolved D. With the DNA end fitting TRBJ2-5 better, the J assignment may be wrong. The CDR3 covers 21 residues. Looked up from germline, CDR1 is KGHDR and CDR2 is SFDVKD. This CDR3 is CATSDLLGMECIPKLVETQYF. Here the CDR3 DNA reads TGTGCCACCAGTGACCTTCTGGGGATGGAATGCATCCCTAAGCTGGTTGAGACCCAGTACTTC.

The chain carries TRBV20-1 and TRBJ2-2; the D call may be TRBD1 or TRBD2 (7 bases each). This CDR3 contains 18 residues. Germline V CDR1 and CDR2: DFQATT, SNEGSKA (reference sequence). Trimming removed 0 bases at V and 4 bases at J, with 21 bases between. The CDR3 here is CSARDVTGRAVTTGELFF. The CDR3 DNA follows: TGCAGTGCTAGAGATGTGACAGGGAGGGCGGTAACCACCGGGGAGCTGTTTTTT.

CDR3 protein: CATRDPRETEAFF. CDR3 bases: TGTGCCACCCGGGACCCCAGAGAGACTGAAGCTTTCTTT. The chain links TRBV7-6 to TRBJ1-1; a weak D match, TRBD1 (5 bases). The V gene's germline CDR1 is SGHVS and CDR2 FNYEAQ. Trimming left V 10 bases short and J 5 bases short, with 17 bases between. CDR3 size: 13 residues.

For this clonotype: This clone may be a read error of a much larger clone one base away. The chain links TRBV2 to TRBJ1-5; 10 bases are shared with TRBD1. The CDR3 is 13 amino acids. The V gene end was trimmed by 6 bases and the J gene end by 5 bases; junction bases not matched to a gene: 1. Germline V lookup: CDR1 SNHLY, CDR2 FYNNEI. The CDR3 sequence: CASRGTGDQPQHF. The CDR3 nucleotides read TGTGCCAGCAGAGGGACAGGGGATCAGCCCCAGCATTTT.

The genes are TRBV29-1 and TRBJ1-2, with 10 positions matching TRBD1. The CDR3 runs 12 residues. The germline gives CDR1 SQVTM, CDR2 ANQGSEA. V shed 7 bases, J shed 5 bases, and the junction held 4 bases outside the gene matches. Here the CDR3 DNA reads TGCAGCGCAGGGACAGGGGTGTATGGCTACACCTTC. It translates to CSAGTGVYGYTF.

The chain uses TRBV7-2 and TRBJ2-4; perhaps TRBD2 as D (6 bases). Germline loops: CDR1 SGHTA, CDR2 FQGNSA. V was cut by 5 bases and J by 5 bases, with 13 bases left in between. This CDR3 is 14 amino acids long. Here the CDR3 reads CASSPGAIQNIQYF. CDR3 nucleotides: TGTGCCAGCAGCCCGGGAGCAATCCAAAACATTCAGTACTTC.

This clonotype was picked up a small number of times. No DNA is shown, since the ends of the CDR3 on it are uncertain; the CDR3 is the one TCRdb lists. V gene TRBV12-1 combines with J gene TRBJ2-2; the table's D call, TRBD1, was not checked against the DNA. TRBV12-1 is a pseudogene segment. The CDR3 adds up to 16 amino acids, both ends counted. CDR3 protein: CASSFAAGSYTGELFF.

The chain employs TRBV27 and TRBJ1-5; perhaps TRBD1 as D (6 bases). Germline V lookup: CDR1 MNHEY, CDR2 SMNVEV (reference sequence). CDR3 size: 14 residues. Trimming removed 5 bases at V and 5 bases at J, with 13 bases between. The CDR3 nucleotides read TGTGCCAGCAGTGCCTCGGACAGTGATCAGCCCCAGCATTTT. This sequence encodes CASSASDSDQPQHF.

V is TRBV2 and J is TRBJ1-2, with D possibly being TRBD1 (6 bases). The CDR3 contains 14 residues. Germline CDR1 is SNHLY and CDR2 is FYNNEI. The V end was cut by 10 bases, the J end by 0 bases, with 15 bases between. CDR3 sequence reads: CAKSKGDANYGYTF. The DNA for the CDR3 is TGTGCCAAATCGAAGGGGGACGCTAACTATGGCTACACCTTC. Filled out from reference TRBV2 and TRBJ1-2, the complete variable domain reads EPEVTQTPSHQVTQMGQEVILRCVPISNHLYFYWYRQILGQKVEFLVSFYNNEISEKSEIFDDQFSVERPDGSNFTLKIRSTKLEDSAMYFCAKSKGDANYGYTFGSGTRLTVV.

The gene calls are TRBV10-3 and TRBJ2-4; no clear D. Near its end, the DNA agrees better with TRBJ2-7, so the J call may be wrong. Germline CDR1 ENHRY, CDR2 SYGVKD. CDR3 length equals 12 residues. The CDR3: CAIETPPYEQYF. Written as DNA, the CDR3 is TGTGCCATCGAGACTCCACCTTACGAGCAGTACTTC.

The chain recombines TRBV6-6 with TRBJ2-7; no firm D call. The CDR3 contains 14 residues. V was shortened by 5 bases and J by 7 bases, with 18 bases between the two germline ends. Germline CDR1 and CDR2: MNHNY and SVGAGI (reference sequence). CDR3 loop: CASSATITSGEQYF. CDR3 nucleotide sequence: TGTGCCAGCAGTGCGACAATAACGTCAGGAGAGCAGTACTTC.

This clonotype has a handful of counts. This chain joins TRBV28 and TRBJ2-7; the match to TRBD2 covers 8 bases. V lost 2 bases to trimming and J lost 5 bases; unmatched junction nucleotides: 14. The CDR3 is made up of 17 amino acids. Germline assignment: CDR1 MDHEN and CDR2 SYDVKM. As DNA, the CDR3 is TGTGCCAGCAGTTTAGGGCTGGGGACGGGAGGGCAGGACGAGCAGTACTTC. Amino acids: CASSLGLGTGGQDEQYF.

This clonotype was recorded once. This may be a read error: a much more frequent sequence differs by one nucleotide. The chain has TRBV10-3 and TRBJ2-7; D is possibly TRBD2 (6 bases). Trimming removed 2 bases at V and 7 bases at J, with 12 bases between. Germline V lookup: CDR1 ENHRY, CDR2 SYGVKD. This CDR3 region has 13 residues. The CDR3 spells CAISEEAGNEQYF. The CDR3 DNA sequence: TGTGCCATCAGTGAGGAGGCGGGGAATGAGCAGTACTTC.

This clonotype has just a few counts. The V and J genes are TRBV9 and TRBJ2-7, with 9 bases matching TRBD2. The CDR3 runs 15 residues. CDR1 is SGDLS, CDR2 YYNGEE, per germline. The V segment lost 0 bases and the J segment 5 bases; nucleotides outside the gene matches: 6. The CDR3 here is CASSVAAGGPNEQYF. The CDR3 nucleotides read TGTGCCAGCAGCGTAGCGGCGGGAGGGCCCAACGAGCAGTACTTC. Supplemented by reference TRBV9 and TRBJ2-7, the full variable domain reads DSGVTQTPKHLITATGQRVTLRCSPRSGDLSVYWYQQSLDQGLQFLIQYYNGEERAKGNILERFSAQQFPDLHSELNLSSLELGDSALYFCASSVAAGGPNEQYFGPGTRLTVT.

This clonotype was observed a few times. The gene calls are TRBV4-1 and TRBJ1-2; 7 bases fit TRBD1. The V gene's germline CDR1 is MGHRA and CDR2 YSYEKL. V dropped 1 base and J dropped 5; count of bases not matched to a gene: 7. This CDR3 spans 15 amino acids. CDR3 in DNA: TGCGCCAGCAGCCAAGGGGGACAGCCTGTGTATGGCTACACCTTC. Protein product: CASSQGGQPVYGYTF.

The chain has TRBV28 and TRBJ2-7; 9 nucleotides match TRBD2. The CDR3 runs to 15 residues. With V trimmed by 7 bases and J by 7 bases, 14 bases remained unmatched. Germline V CDR1 and CDR2: MDHEN, SYDVKM. CDR3 in amino acids: CASTTRGLAGFEQYF. The CDR3 nucleotides are TGTGCCAGCACCACTAGGGGACTAGCTGGCTTTGAGCAGTACTTC.

The J gene is TRBJ2-7, the V gene TRBV29-1; TRBD2 might be the D (5 bases). Between the trimmed V and J ends, which lost 4 bases and 7 bases, there was a span of 14 bases. The CDR3 totals 12 residues. Germline V CDR1 and CDR2: SQVTM, ANQGSEA. The CDR3 protein is CSVGELHFEQYF. The DNA of the CDR3 is TGCAGCGTTGGGGAGCTCCACTTTGAGCAGTACTTC.

The V gene is TRBV25-1, the J gene TRBJ1-2; the match to TRBD1 covers 7 bases. V lost 6 bases and J lost 2; bases outside the gene matches: 9. CDR1 and CDR2 (germline): MGHDK, SYGVNS. CDR3 length: 15 residues. This CDR3 is CASRPTGVQNYGYTF. The CDR3 DNA reads as TGTGCCAGCAGACCAACAGGGGTTCAGAACTATGGCTACACCTTC.

V usage is TRBV2 and J usage is TRBJ1-1, with D possibly TRBD1 on 6 matching bases. The CDR3 spans 14 residues. The germline gives CDR1 SNHLY, CDR2 FYNNEI. V was trimmed by 5 bases and J by 4 bases, leaving 14 bases between them. CDR3 in DNA: TGTGCCAGCAGTCCGGAGGGGGTCGGCACTGAAGCTTTCTTT. Its protein product is CASSPEGVGTEAFF. Full variable domain (missing parts from reference TRBV2 and TRBJ1-1): EPEVTQTPSHQVTQMGQEVILRCVPISNHLYFYWYRQILGQKVEFLVSFYNNEISEKSEIFDDQFSVERPDGSNFTLKIRSTKLEDSAMYFCASSPEGVGTEAFFGQGTRLTVV.

The chain carries TRBV28 and TRBJ2-7, with 8 bases matching TRBD2. V trimming: 4 bases; J trimming: 2 bases; junction bases outside the gene matches: 10. Germline CDR1 is MDHEN and CDR2 is SYDVKM. CDR3 size: 16 residues. The CDR3 spells CASSSPGLAGAYEQYF. In DNA form, the CDR3 reads TGTGCCAGCAGTTCTCCCGGACTAGCAGGGGCCTACGAGCAGTACTTC. The full variable domain, in which reference TRBV28 and TRBJ2-7 provide the parts outside the CDR3, is DVKVTQSSRYLVKRTGEKVFLECVQDMDHENMFWYRQDPGLGLRLIYFSYDVKMKEKGDIPEGYSVSREKKERFSLILESASTNQTSMYLCASSSPGLAGAYEQYFGPGTRLTVT.

This clonotype has only a few counts. This sequence joins TRBV12-3 or TRBV12-4 and TRBJ2-5, with 7 bases matching TRBD1. The CDR3 loop spans 15 amino acids. The ends lost 3 bases at V and 1 base at J; junction bases unmatched: 5. CDR3 DNA: TGTGCCAGCAGTTTCTATCGGGACAGCCAAGAGACCCAGTACTTC. It encodes CASSFYRDSQETQYF.

This clonotype was counted between two and nine times. The rearrangement joins TRBV27 to TRBJ1-2; tentatively, D is TRBD1 (5 bases). Germline CDR1 reads MNHEY; CDR2 reads SMNVEV (reference sequence). The CDR3 length is 13 residues. V gave up 6 bases and J gave up 3 bases, with 11 bases separating them. The DNA of the CDR3 is TGTGCCAGCAGCAACCAGGGTCACTATGGCTACACCTTC. Residues: CASSNQGHYGYTF.